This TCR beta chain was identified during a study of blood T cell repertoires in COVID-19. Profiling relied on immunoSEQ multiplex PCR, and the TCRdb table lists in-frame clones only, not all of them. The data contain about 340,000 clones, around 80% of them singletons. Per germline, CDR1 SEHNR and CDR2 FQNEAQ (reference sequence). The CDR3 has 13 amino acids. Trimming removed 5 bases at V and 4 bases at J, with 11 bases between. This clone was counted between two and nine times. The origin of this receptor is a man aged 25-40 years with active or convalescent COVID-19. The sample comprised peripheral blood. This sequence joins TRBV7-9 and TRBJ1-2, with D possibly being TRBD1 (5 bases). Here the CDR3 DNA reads TGTGCCAGCAGCCCCCAGGACATCTATGGCTACACCTTC. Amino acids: CASSPQDIYGYTF.